These T cell receptor beta chains were read from a single sample in a study of OX40 agonist ivuxolimab in advanced cancers. Sequencing was performed with immunoSEQ multiplex PCR; in TCRdb, only in-frame clones are kept and a portion is missing. The sample yields fewer than 45,000 clones, just under 90% seen once. Here the sequenced sample was CD4+ or CD8+ T cells sorted from blood, taken in a trial of the OX40 agonist ivuxolimab. The receptors originated from an adult with an advanced solid tumor such as melanoma, head and neck, liver or kidney cancer. CDR3s include the opening cysteine and the closing phenylalanine or tryptophan. Each record gives: D gene, V gene, clone size, J gene, CDR3 protein, CDR3 DNA. A D gene is named only where the DNA matches it firmly. Size values are once, few and many counts, or a class for expanded clones, and some rows have none.

TRBD1	TRBV7-9	.	TRBJ2-5	CASSEPGTGVETQYF	TGTGCCAGCAGCGAGCCCGGGACAGGGGTGGAGACCCAGTACTTC
TRBD1	TRBV27	.	TRBJ1-2	CASQPRGQDYGYTF	TGTGCCAGCCAACCGAGGGGGCAGGACTATGGCTACACCTTC
.	TRBV5-1	.	TRBJ2-3	CASSFDVTSTDTQYF	TGCGCCAGCAGCTTCGACGTCACTAGCACAGATACGCAGTATTTT
.	TRBV7-6	.	TRBJ2-5	CASSPGLITQETQYF	TGTGCCAGCAGCCCCGGGTTGATTACCCAAGAGACCCAGTACTTC
.	TRBV29-1	.	TRBJ2-3	CSVVEGNPDTQYF	TGCAGCGTTGTAGAGGGTAACCCAGATACGCAGTATTTT
TRBD1	TRBV30	.	TRBJ1-4	CAWSWDRVNEKLFF	TGTGCCTGGAGTTGGGACAGGGTAAATGAAAAACTGTTTTTT
.	TRBV12-5	few	TRBJ2-2	CASGSKPIREENTGELFF	TGTGCTAGTGGTTCGAAACCTATCAGGGAAGAGAACACCGGGGAGCTGTTTTTT
.	TRBV6-1	.	TRBJ2-5	CASSEEPIQYF	TGTGCCAGCAGTGAAGAACCGATCCAGTACTTC
.	TRBV6-6	.	TRBJ1-1	CAIKPAEQKSNTEAFF	TGTGCCATAAAACCCGCGGAGCAGAAATCGAACACTGAAGCTTTCTTT
.	TRBV7-8	.	TRBJ1-2	CASSLTPSGYGYTF	TGTGCCAGCAGCTTAACCCCCAGTGGCTATGGCTACACCTTC
TRBD2	TRBV20-1	.	TRBJ2-5	CKAGDQETQYF	TGCAAAGCGGGGGATCAAGAGACCCAGTACTTC
TRBD2	TRBV2	once	TRBJ2-1	CASSRLAGGGEQFF	TGTGCCAGCAGTCGGCTAGCGGGAGGAGGTGAGCAGTTCTTC
.	TRBV19	.	TRBJ1-5	CASSEEGGPQHF	TGTGCCAGTAGCGAAGAAGGTGGGCCCCAGCATTTT
.	TRBV7-9	.	TRBJ2-7	CASSSAYEQYF	TGTGCCAGCAGCTCCGCCTACGAGCAGTACTTC
.	TRBV4-2	.	TRBJ2-1	CASSQVGRPKGVEQFF	TGTGCCAGCAGCCAAGTGGGACGGCCGAAGGGGGTTGAGCAGTTCTTC
.	TRBV5-1	.	TRBJ2-7	CASSGGNTYEQYF	TGCGCCAGCAGTGGAGGGAACACCTACGAGCAGTACTTC
.	TRBV6-5	.	TRBJ1-1	CASTQGGGNTEAFF	TGTGCCAGCACACAAGGGGGGGGGAACACTGAAGCTTTCTTT
TRBD1	TRBV19	.	TRBJ2-3	CASRSGQGADTQYF	TGTGCCAGTAGATCGGGACAGGGTGCAGATACGCAGTATTTT
.	TRBV2	.	TRBJ2-2	CASIKWNTGELFF	TGTGCCAGCATCAAGTGGAATACCGGGGAGCTGTTTTTT
.	TRBV5-1	.	TRBJ2-3	CASSLAGADTQYF	TGCGCCAGCAGCTTGGCGGGAGCAGATACGCAGTATTTT
TRBD1	TRBV9	.	TRBJ2-7	CASSGRHRGPSYEQYF	TGTGCCAGCAGCGGAAGACACAGGGGGCCCTCCTACGAGCAGTACTTC
.	TRBV5-1	.	TRBJ2-7	CASSPVGPRDEQYF	TGCGCCAGCAGCCCGGTCGGGCCGAGGGACGAGCAGTACTTC
.	TRBV25-1	.	TRBJ2-5	CASSGSNQETQYF	TGTGCCAGCAGTGGATCCAACCAAGAGACCCAGTACTTC
TRBD1	TRBV11-2	.	TRBJ2-5	CASSYAADRGRETQYF	TGTGCCAGCAGCTATGCCGCTGACAGGGGGCGAGAGACCCAGTACTTC
.	TRBV7-9	.	TRBJ2-1	CASSHRWRGNYNEQFF	TGTGCCAGCAGCCACCGGTGGAGGGGTAATTACAATGAGCAGTTCTTC
.	TRBV6-1	.	TRBJ1-3	CASSGLGRSGNTIYF	TGTGCCAGCAGTGGGCTGGGTCGATCTGGAAACACCATATATTTT
.	TRBV6-5	.	TRBJ1-3	CASSRDLSSGNTIYF	TGTGCCAGCAGCCGGGACTTAAGCTCTGGAAACACCATATATTTT
.	TRBV7-9	.	TRBJ2-5	CASSFIQGVETQYF	TGTGCCAGCAGCTTTATCCAAGGGGTGGAGACCCAGTACTTC
TRBD2	TRBV2	.	TRBJ2-7	CASSGSGGPSGKYF	TGTGCCAGCAGTGGTAGCGGGGGCCCTTCGGGGAAGTACTTC
TRBD1	TRBV6-1	.	TRBJ1-5	CASTPGGYQPQHF	TGTGCCAGCACTCCAGGGGGGTATCAGCCCCAGCATTTT
.	TRBV11-2	medium-sized	TRBJ2-2	CASSPDGPTGATGELFF	TGTGCCAGCAGCCCGGACGGGCCTACTGGAGCCACCGGGGAGCTGTTTTTT
.	TRBV11-2	.	TRBJ1-2	CASSLEGTYYGYTF	TGTGCCAGCAGCTTGGAGGGAACCTACTATGGCTACACCTTC
.	TRBV7-2	.	TRBJ2-5	CASSRPAAAQYF	TGTGCCAGCAGCCGACCAGCCGCGGCACAGTACTTC
.	TRBV15	.	TRBJ1-5	CATSTQKQPQHF	TGTGCCACCAGCACCCAGAAACAGCCCCAGCATTTT
.	TRBV5-1	.	TRBJ1-3	CASSLAGYGNTIYF	TGCGCCAGCAGCTTGGCAGGGTACGGAAACACCATATATTTT
TRBD2	TRBV7-8	.	TRBJ2-3	CASSLGGTSTDTQYF	TGTGCCAGCAGCCTGGGAGGGACTAGCACAGATACGCAGTATTTT
TRBD1	TRBV14	.	TRBJ1-2	CASSPTGADGYTF	TGTGCCAGCAGCCCGACAGGGGCGGATGGCTACACCTTC
.	TRBV7-2	.	TRBJ1-5	CASSRGLTAPRGQPQHF	TGTGCCAGCAGCCGTGGCCTTACCGCCCCCCGGGGTCAGCCCCAGCATTTT
.	TRBV19	.	TRBJ2-1	CASSLFTGALNEQFF	TGTGCCAGTAGTCTGTTTACGGGAGCGCTTAATGAGCAGTTCTTC
TRBD1	TRBV2	.	TRBJ2-7	CASAETGDLLSYEQYF	TGTGCCAGCGCCGAGACAGGGGACCTCCTCTCCTACGAGCAGTACTTC
.	TRBV19	.	TRBJ2-3	CASSPPAYF	TGTGCCAGTAGTCCCCCCGCGTATTTT
.	TRBV7-9	few	TRBJ1-5	CASSLGEPNQPQHF	TGTGCCAGCAGCTTAGGGGAGCCGAATCAGCCCCAGCATTTT
TRBD1	TRBV6-5	.	TRBJ2-3	CASTTGATDTQYF	TGTGCCAGCACGACAGGGGCGACAGATACGCAGTATTTT
TRBD1	TRBV18	once	TRBJ2-7	CASSPRPGQEAEQYF	TGTGCCAGCTCACCAAGGCCGGGACAGGAGGCCGAGCAGTACTTC
.	TRBV6-1	.	TRBJ2-1	CASSEPRVQGDEQFF	TGTGCCAGCAGTGAACCCCGGGTCCAAGGGGATGAGCAGTTCTTC
.	TRBV6-1	.	TRBJ1-2	CASSERGGYGYTF	TGTGCCAGCAGTGAGCGGGGGGGCTATGGCTACACCTTC
TRBD1	TRBV19	.	TRBJ2-1	CASSIEGQGSNEQFF	TGTGCCAGTAGTATCGAAGGACAGGGATCGAATGAGCAGTTCTTC
TRBD1	TRBV11-2	.	TRBJ1-2	CASSSTGVGYTF	TGTGCCAGCAGCTCAACAGGGGTTGGCTACACCTTC